Detailed here is one TCR beta chain. At one end the junction does not follow the germline gene, possibly because of a read error. This CDR3 comprises 16 residues. Germline V CDR1 and CDR2: SSHAT, FNYEAQ (reference sequence). The data belong to a study of cytomegalovirus exposure and HLA in healthy donors. The PCR had 60 Vbeta and 13 Jbeta primers. Measured with immunoSEQ multiplex PCR; TCRdb has only the in-frame clones, and not every one. The table lists about 120,000 clones, 15% to 19% of them singletons. This TCR derives from a woman aged 18-30 years in good health and CMV-seronegative. The chain uses TRBV7-7 and TRBJ2-3, with TRBD2 matching 12 bases. The sample was PBMCs. CDR3 coding DNA: TGTGCTAGCAGCACTGGGACTAGCGGGAGCACAGATACGCAGTATTTT. Its translation: CASSTGTSGSTDTQYF. Drawing the rest from reference TRBV7-7 and TRBJ2-3, the complete variable domain is GAGVSQSPRYKVTKRGQDVTLRCDPISSHATLYWYQQALGQGPEFLTYFNYEAQPDKSGLPSDRFSAERPEGSISTLTIQRTEQRDSAMYRCASSTGTSGSTDTQYFGPGTRLTVL.